Presented here are 21 T cell receptor beta chains from one specimen sequenced in a study of cytomegalovirus exposure and HLA in healthy donors (dated by TCRdb to the late 2010s). The protocol used for the library was the immunoSEQ multiplex PCR assay. The multiplex PCR relied on a mix of 60 forward primers for TCR Vbeta segments and 13 reverse primers for TCR Jbeta segments. The table was pulled from immuneACCESS by TCRdb, which kept in-frame rearrangements only. Such tables lose some clones; where checked, under half of the loss comes from unresolved V genes, and the rest has no known cause. The table for this sample lists about 140,000 clones; approximately 9% of them were counted only once. Of the sample, roughly 1.9% falls within the top ten clones. Sequencing used PBMCs. The receptors were gathered from a male donor in good health and CMV-seronegative.

The sample holds a few counts of this clone. The rearrangement links TRBV2 to TRBJ1-5; D may be TRBD1 (6 bases). CDR1 SNHLY and CDR2 FYNNEI come from the germline V gene. Trimming took 3 bases from V and 0 from J, leaving 18 bases between them. The length of the CDR3 is 18 residues. The CDR3 protein is CASSEDSPGLYSNQPQHF. The CDR3 DNA sequence: TGTGCCAGCAGTGAGGACAGCCCCGGTCTTTATAGCAATCAGCCCCAGCATTTT.

This chain links TRBV9 with TRBJ1-1; 7 nucleotides align to TRBD1. V lost 6 bases and J lost 7; bases outside the gene matches: 12. This CDR3 has 14 residues. CDR1 and CDR2 (germline): SGDLS, YYNGEE. The CDR3 loop reads CASTRQGKLDEAFF. CDR3 nucleotide sequence: TGTGCCAGCACCCGACAGGGCAAACTGGATGAAGCTTTCTTT.

The chain recombines TRBV4-3 with TRBJ2-7; D possibly corresponds to TRBD2 (6 bases). V was clipped by 1 base and J by 2 bases, with 15 bases between them. Germline lookup yields CDR1 LGHNA and CDR2 YSLEER. The CDR3 has 16 amino acids. The CDR3 reads CASSQVASATPYEQYF. In DNA, the CDR3 is TGCGCCAGCAGCCAAGTTGCTAGCGCTACCCCCTACGAGCAGTACTTC.

V usage is TRBV7-6 and J usage is TRBJ2-7, with 8 nucleotides matching TRBD1. Germline CDR1 is SGHVS and CDR2 is FNYEAQ. V trimming: 6 bases; J trimming: 2 bases; junction bases outside the gene matches: 6. The CDR3 runs 14 residues. The CDR3: CASRGRGPAYEQYF. CDR3 DNA: TGTGCCAGCAGAGGCAGGGGGCCGGCCTACGAGCAGTACTTC.

V usage is TRBV19 and J usage is TRBJ2-6, with D unclear. The germline V gene encodes CDR1 LNHDA and CDR2 SQIVND (reference sequence). The germline V and J ends were trimmed by 8 bases and 1 base, with 15 bases remaining between them. The CDR3 runs 16 residues. The CDR3 is CASEGHARSGANVLTF. CDR3 nucleotides: TGTGCCAGTGAAGGTCACGCGCGGTCTGGGGCCAACGTCCTGACTTTC.

This chain links TRBV30 with TRBJ2-1, with 12 bases matching TRBD2. The CDR3 contains 15 residues. Germline CDR1 reads GTSNPN; CDR2 reads SVGIG (reference sequence). The V gene end was trimmed by 8 bases and the J gene end by 2 bases; junction bases not matched to a gene: 7. The CDR3 nucleotides read TGTGCCCGTGAAGGGACTAGCGGGCCCTACAATGAGCAGTTCTTC. The encoded protein is CAREGTSGPYNEQFF.

This clone was picked up a small number of times. The V gene is TRBV4-3, the J gene TRBJ2-7, with D possibly being TRBD2 (5 bases). Trimming took off 2 bases at V and 2 bases at J, with 13 bases between the two ends. Germline assignment: CDR1 LGHNA and CDR2 YSLEER. This CDR3 region has 15 residues. In nucleotides, the CDR3 is TGCGCCAGCAGCCAAAGTAGGACGGGGACCTACGAGCAGTACTTC. It translates to CASSQSRTGTYEQYF.

The V gene is TRBV5-4, the J gene TRBJ2-7, with D tentatively TRBD2 (6 bases). V lost 2 bases to trimming and J lost 7 bases, with 19 bases between them. Germline V gene data show CDR1 as SGHNT and CDR2 as YYREEE (reference sequence). The CDR3 covers 15 residues. The CDR3, as DNA: TGTGCCAGCAGCTTCCCCGGGACTCCGCCCGGGGAGCAGTACTTC. Translating gives CASSFPGTPPGEQYF.

This clone came up a few times. The chain joins TRBV28 to TRBJ2-3, with 7 bases identical to TRBD2. Trimming took 1 base from V and 7 from J; bases not matched to a gene: 8. The germline V gene encodes CDR1 MDHEN and CDR2 SYDVKM. The CDR3 is made up of 15 amino acids. CDR3 in amino acids: CASSLFRGSGNTQYF. In DNA, the CDR3 is TGTGCCAGCAGTTTATTTCGCGGGAGTGGGAATACGCAGTATTTT.

This clone occurred a few times. The chain links TRBV19 to TRBJ1-2; D not certain. Trimming shortened V by 3 bases and J by 4 bases, and 12 bases separated the two germline ends. The CDR3 consists of 14 residues. Per the germline V gene, CDR1 is LNHDA and CDR2 is SQIVND (reference sequence). DNA of the CDR3: TGTGCCAGTAGTATTTCTGAGGGTCCCTATGGCTACACCTTC. It translates to CASSISEGPYGYTF.

The gene calls are TRBV5-1 and TRBJ2-5; maybe TRBD1 (6 bases). V was cut by 2 bases and J by 4 bases, with 15 bases left in between. CDR3 length: 15 amino acids. Germline CDR1 reads SGHRS; CDR2 reads YFSETQ. The CDR3 loop reads CASSLQGSQGETQYF. The CDR3 DNA follows: TGCGCCAGCAGCTTACAGGGATCCCAAGGAGAGACCCAGTACTTC. Filled out from reference TRBV5-1 and TRBJ2-5, the complete variable domain reads KAGVTQTPRYLIKTRGQQVTLSCSPISGHRSVSWYQQTPGQGLQFLFEYFSETQRNKGNFPGRFSGRQFSNSRSEMNVSTLELGDSALYLCASSLQGSQGETQYFGPGTRLLVL.

This clone was detected a few times. The chain recombines TRBV5-6 with TRBJ1-1, with 7 bases fitting TRBD1. J lost 3 bases, V lost 0 bases, and 5 bases had no gene match. Germline V lookup: CDR1 SGHDT, CDR2 YYEEEE. This CDR3 is 15 amino acids long. DNA of the CDR3: TGTGCCAGCAGCTTGGCGGGACAGAGGTACACTGAAGCTTTCTTT. Translated: CASSLAGQRYTEAFF.

As concerns this clone: The conserved phenylalanine or tryptophan is not found at the CDR3 terminus, so this likely reflects a read error. J is TRBJ2-2 and V is TRBV4-1; 12 positions match TRBD2. Germline V gene sequence: CDR1 MGHRA, CDR2 YSYEKL. V was pared by 1 base and J by 5 bases, with 5 bases of the junction left unmatched. This CDR3 is 17 amino acids long. The CDR3 DNA reads TGCGCCAGCAGCCAAGGGCTAGCGGGAGGGCCGACCGGGGAGCTGTTTCTT. Its protein is CASSQGLAGGPTGELFL.

This clone has only a few counts. The chain joins TRBV10-3 to TRBJ1-2; 11 nucleotides match TRBD1. Trimming cost V 7 bases and J 7 bases; bases outside gene matches: 8. The germline V gene has CDR1 ENHRY and CDR2 SYGVKD. The CDR3 loop spans 14 amino acids. CDR3 residues: CAINRGQGDGGYTF. The CDR3 bases are TGTGCCATCAATCGGGGACAGGGGGACGGTGGCTACACCTTC.

This clone was detected only a few times. The rearrangement links TRBV5-6 to TRBJ2-7; maybe TRBD2 (5 bases). Germline CDR1 and CDR2: SGHDT and YYEEEE. This CDR3 comprises 13 residues. V was shortened by 2 bases and J by 5 bases, with 11 bases between the two germline ends. CDR3 loop: CASSFGLSDEQYF. The DNA of the CDR3 is TGTGCCAGCAGCTTCGGACTTTCCGACGAGCAGTACTTC.

The chain carries TRBV6-6 and TRBJ1-2; no clear D gene. Trimming shortened V by 6 bases and J by 2 bases, and 19 bases separated the two germline ends. CDR1 and CDR2 from the germline V gene are MNHNY and SVGAGI (reference sequence). CDR3 size: 16 residues. The CDR3 DNA follows: TGTGCCAGCAGATCATTTTCGAGCCCGACAAACTATGGCTACACCTTC. Amino acids: CASRSFSSPTNYGYTF.

This clone appeared a few times. The CDR3 loop is CASSPGQPNTEAFF. The CDR3 coding sequence is TGTGCCAGCAGTCCGGGACAACCGAACACTGAAGCTTTCTTT. The chain recombines TRBV28 with TRBJ1-1; TRBD1 might be the D (6 bases). This CDR3 spans 14 amino acids. Trimming cost V 5 bases and J 1 base, with 11 bases left between them. Germline V gene sequence: CDR1 MDHEN, CDR2 SYDVKM.

This clone was counted only a few times. This chain connects TRBV6-1 to TRBJ2-7, with 7 bases fitting TRBD1. The CDR3 is 14 amino acids. J lost 2 bases, V lost 5 bases, and 6 bases had no gene match. Germline V CDR1 and CDR2: MNHNS, SASEGT. The CDR3 DNA sequence: TGTGCCAGCAGTACCGGGACAGAGACCTACGAGCAGTACTTC. Translation: CASSTGTETYEQYF.

Here the CDR3 reads CASSEGQGGTQYF. CDR3 DNA: TGTGCCAGCAGTGAGGGACAGGGGGGGACCCAGTACTTC. The chain couples TRBV27 to TRBJ2-5, with 11 bases aligning to TRBD1. Trimming cost V 5 bases and J 7 bases; bases outside gene matches: 3. Germline loops: CDR1 MNHEY, CDR2 SMNVEV (reference sequence). The CDR3 runs to 13 residues.

The rearrangement uses TRBV11-3 and TRBJ2-5; maybe TRBD1 (5 bases). The CDR3 spans 13 residues. Per the germline V gene, CDR1 is SGHNT and CDR2 is YENEEA. Between the trimmed V and J ends, which lost 1 base and 4 bases, there was a span of 7 bases. This chain's CDR3 is CASSLAGSETQYF. Written as DNA, the CDR3 is TGTGCCAGCAGCTTAGCAGGGTCAGAGACCCAGTACTTC.

This clone was recorded a few times. The rearrangement links TRBV6-1 to TRBJ2-7; no definite D call. This CDR3 has 13 amino acids. V lost 3 bases, J lost 4 bases, and 10 bases lay in between. CDR1 and CDR2 (germline): MNHNS, SASEGT. The CDR3: CASSDYSWYEQYF. CDR3 sequence (DNA): TGTGCCAGCAGTGACTACTCCTGGTACGAGCAGTACTTC.